Each of the 30 T cell receptor beta chains below was sequenced from the same sample in a study of cytomegalovirus exposure and HLA in healthy donors. Sequencing was performed with immunoSEQ multiplex PCR; in TCRdb, only in-frame clones are kept and a portion is missing. The sample lists 55,000 to 70,000 clones, 75% to 95% seen once, with around 2.2% in the top ten. The source material was PBMCs. The receptors come from a woman in her twenties or thirties in good health and CMV-seronegative.

V and J are TRBV5-6 and TRBJ2-1; perhaps TRBD1 as D (5 bases). Looked up from germline, CDR1 is SGHDT and CDR2 is YYEEEE. The CDR3 runs to 16 residues. V was shortened by 0 bases and J by 2 bases, with 12 bases between the two germline ends. CDR3 coding DNA: TGTGCCAGCAGCTTGGCTCGTCAGGGCCCCTACAATGAGCAGTTCTTC. This sequence encodes CASSLARQGPYNEQFF.

The chain is built from TRBV27 and TRBJ2-7, with 10 bases aligning to TRBD2. The CDR3 is 14 amino acids. Unmatched junction bases numbered 3, after V lost 3 bases and J lost 4 bases. Germline V CDR1 and CDR2: MNHEY, SMNVEV (reference sequence). This chain's CDR3 is CASSFLAGEYEQYF. Here the CDR3 DNA reads TGTGCCAGCAGTTTCCTAGCGGGAGAGTACGAGCAGTACTTC.

This chain joins TRBV28 and TRBJ2-3, with D tentatively TRBD1 (6 bases). The germline V gene has CDR1 MDHEN and CDR2 SYDVKM. V was trimmed by 3 bases and J by 4 bases, leaving 17 bases between them. The CDR3 runs 16 residues. The CDR3 is CASSFIGRGDADTQYF. For the CDR3, the DNA is TGTGCCAGCAGTTTTATAGGCAGGGGAGACGCAGATACGCAGTATTTT.

The V gene is TRBV29-1, the J gene TRBJ1-3, with 8 bases identical to TRBD1. Trimming at V came to 2 bases and at J to 2 bases, leaving 2 bases not matched to a gene. The CDR3 has 14 amino acids. Germline-derived CDR1 and CDR2 are SQVTM and ANQGSEA. The CDR3 bases are TGCAGCGTTGAAAGGACAGGGACTGGAAACACCATATATTTT. It encodes CSVERTGTGNTIYF.

CDR3 bases: TGTGCCAGCAGCCCCGTCGGACAGTATACAAGGACTGAAGCTTTCTTT. It specifies CASSPVGQYTRTEAFF. The chain combines TRBV7-6 with TRBJ1-1, with TRBD1 as a possible D gene (6 bases). V was pared by 5 bases and J by 5 bases, with 21 bases between. CDR3 length: 16 residues. CDR1 is SGHVS and CDR2 is FNYEAQ in the germline V gene.

This chain uses TRBV28 with TRBJ1-1, with 7 bases lining up with TRBD1. Germline-derived CDR1 and CDR2 are MDHEN and SYDVKM. The CDR3 is made up of 12 amino acids. J gave up 8 bases and V 5 bases, and 5 bases lay outside the gene matches. The CDR3, as DNA: TGTGCCAGCAGTACCCCGACAGGGGAAGCTTTCTTT. Amino acids: CASSTPTGEAFF.

The rearrangement joins TRBV18 to TRBJ2-2, with 8 nucleotides matching TRBD2. This CDR3 has 17 amino acids. The germline V gene encodes CDR1 KGHSH and CDR2 LQKENI. The junction had 7 bases not matched to a gene; V was cut back by 4 bases and J by 0 bases. The CDR3 DNA follows: TGTGCCAGCTCACACCCTTCCGGGAGGGCGAACACCGGGGAGCTGTTTTTT. Translation gives CASSHPSGRANTGELFF.

The genes are TRBV28 and TRBJ1-2, with 9 bases aligning to TRBD1. Germline V gives CDR1 MDHEN, CDR2 SYDVKM. With 6 bases clipped from V and 4 bases from J, the junction kept 6 bases outside the gene matches. The CDR3 is 14 amino acids. The chain's CDR3 is CASRRQGGVYGYTF. The CDR3 nucleotides read TGTGCCAGCAGGAGACAGGGGGGAGTCTATGGCTACACCTTC.

The V gene is TRBV30, the J gene TRBJ2-7, with D perhaps TRBD1 (6 bases). Trimming stripped 1 base from V and 0 bases from J, with 10 bases between. Germline V gives CDR1 GTSNPN, CDR2 SVGIG (reference sequence). This CDR3 is 14 amino acids long. The CDR3 region is CAWSAGTSSYEQYF. The CDR3 bases are TGTGCCTGGAGTGCCGGGACATCCTCCTACGAGCAGTACTTC.

CDR3 sequence: CASSIRGRAGINEQFF. CDR3 bases: TGTGCCAGTAGTATACGCGGTCGCGCGGGAATCAATGAGCAGTTCTTC. The chain carries TRBV19 and TRBJ2-1; D is possibly TRBD2 (6 bases). The V and J ends lost 2 bases and 6 bases respectively, with 17 bases between them. From germline, CDR1 is LNHDA and CDR2 SQIVND (reference sequence). The CDR3 runs to 16 residues.

The genes are TRBV28 and TRBJ2-5, with D perhaps TRBD2 (5 bases). Trimming shortened V by 2 bases and J by 4 bases, and 14 bases separated the two germline ends. CDR3 length: 15 amino acids. CDR1 is MDHEN and CDR2 is SYDVKM in the germline V gene. The CDR3 is CASSLGGNRGETQYF. CDR3 in DNA: TGTGCCAGCAGTTTAGGAGGAAACCGAGGAGAGACCCAGTACTTC.

V usage is TRBV19 and J usage is TRBJ1-3; D gene uncertain. The CDR3 is 14 amino acids. Germline V gene data show CDR1 as LNHDA and CDR2 as SQIVND (reference sequence). V was clipped by 6 bases and J by 4 bases, with 13 bases between them. The CDR3 DNA reads TGTGCCAGTAGCCAGGATACGACAGGAAACACCATATATTTT. This sequence encodes CASSQDTTGNTIYF.

This clone was counted between two and nine times. V is TRBV4-2 and J is TRBJ2-7; the match to TRBD2 covers 12 bases. The germline V gene encodes CDR1 LGHNA and CDR2 YNFKEQ. The J segment lost 6 bases and the V segment lost 0 bases, leaving 6 bases of the junction unmatched. This CDR3 contains 16 residues. The CDR3 sequence is CASSQDYGLAGSEQYF. Here the CDR3 DNA reads TGTGCCAGCAGCCAAGATTATGGACTAGCGGGATCCGAGCAGTACTTC.

The V call is TRBV28, the J call TRBJ2-5, with D perhaps matching TRBD1 (6 bases). Deletions cut 7 bases from V and 2 bases from J, with 23 bases between. The CDR3 sequence is 17 residues long. CDR1 MDHEN and CDR2 SYDVKM come from the germline V gene. The CDR3 protein is CASTLTPGAPGQETQYF. The CDR3 bases are TGTGCCAGCACCCTCACGCCAGGGGCCCCAGGGCAAGAGACCCAGTACTTC. The full variable domain, in which reference TRBV28 and TRBJ2-5 provide the parts outside the CDR3, is DVKVTQSSRYLVKRTGEKVFLECVQDMDHENMFWYRQDPGLGLRLIYFSYDVKMKEKGDIPEGYSVSREKKERFSLILESASTNQTSMYLCASTLTPGAPGQETQYFGPGTRLLVL.

The V gene is TRBV7-2, the J gene TRBJ2-1; 8 nucleotides align to TRBD2. Germline CDR1 is SGHTA and CDR2 is FQGNSA. CDR3 length: 19 residues. V gave up 2 bases and J gave up 6 bases; unmatched junction bases: 18. The CDR3, as DNA: TGTGCCAGCAGCTTATTTGGCAGGGAAGCGGGAGTTACGGGCAATGAGCAGTTCTTC. It is translated as CASSLFGREAGVTGNEQFF.

This chain joins TRBV9 and TRBJ1-4; D is unclear. The CDR3 has 14 residues. Germline V gene sequence: CDR1 SGDLS, CDR2 YYNGEE. Trimming took off 4 bases at V and 8 bases at J, with 15 bases between the two ends. The CDR3 bases are TGTGCCAGCAGCCTCAACGGTAGAACCGAAAAACTGTTTTTT. It encodes CASSLNGRTEKLFF.

The rearrangement links TRBV27 to TRBJ1-2, with D tentatively TRBD1 (6 bases). V dropped 4 bases and J dropped 1 base, with 19 bases sitting between them. Germline V gene data show CDR1 as MNHEY and CDR2 as SMNVEV (reference sequence). The CDR3 has 17 residues. CDR3 protein: CASSSADSPSLNYGYTF. CDR3 DNA sequence: TGTGCCAGCAGTTCGGCGGACAGCCCATCCCTTAACTATGGCTACACCTTC.

The chain employs TRBV7-2 and TRBJ1-2; 10 bases match TRBD1. V trimming: 2 bases; J trimming: 2 bases; junction bases outside the gene matches: 2. Germline CDR1 reads SGHTA; CDR2 reads FQGNSA. This CDR3 is built from 15 residues. The CDR3 protein is CASSLRQGANYGYTF. The CDR3 DNA reads TGTGCCAGCAGCTTAAGACAGGGGGCAAACTATGGCTACACCTTC.

V is TRBV7-8 and J is TRBJ2-7; no reliable D call. Germline V lookup: CDR1 SGHVS, CDR2 FQNEAQ. The CDR3 length is 15 residues. The V end lost 5 bases, the J end lost 0 bases, and 14 bases lay between the germline ends. CDR3 nucleotide sequence: TGTGCCAGCAGCCCATCCCTGCCACACTCCTACGAGCAGTACTTC. Translated: CASSPSLPHSYEQYF.

This clone occurred once. The V gene is TRBV2, the J gene TRBJ1-2; 7 bases line up with TRBD1. Trimming took 7 bases from V and 0 from J; bases not matched to a gene: 5. There are 14 residues in the CDR3. Germline loops: CDR1 SNHLY, CDR2 FYNNEI. CDR3 protein: CASTRQGPNYGYTF. CDR3 DNA sequence: TGTGCCAGCACACGACAGGGCCCTAACTATGGCTACACCTTC.

This chain uses TRBV29-1 with TRBJ2-1; 9 nucleotides line up with TRBD1. The CDR3 length is 13 residues. With 8 bases clipped from V and 2 bases from J, the junction kept 4 bases outside the gene matches. Per germline, CDR1 SQVTM and CDR2 ANQGSEA. The CDR3 bases are TGCAGCAAAAGACAGGGGGCCTACAATGAGCAGTTCTTC. Residues: CSKRQGAYNEQFF.

The rearrangement joins TRBV4-3 to TRBJ1-2; D possibly corresponds to TRBD1 (5 bases). This CDR3 spans 16 amino acids. Trimming took off 0 bases at V and 5 bases at J, with 16 bases between the two ends. The V gene's germline CDR1 is LGHNA and CDR2 YSLEER. The CDR3 coding sequence is TGCGCCAGCAGCCAAGACCCAGCAGGGTGGGGTTATGGCTACACCTTC. It is translated as CASSQDPAGWGYGYTF.

This sequence joins TRBV7-9 and TRBJ1-2; D is unresolved. The CDR3 totals 14 residues. The germline CDR1 and CDR2 sequences are SEHNR and FQNEAQ (reference sequence). V was cut by 1 base and J by 4 bases, with 10 bases left in between. CDR3 nucleotides: TGTGCCAGCAGCTTAGGGCGGAACGTCTATGGCTACACCTTC. It encodes CASSLGRNVYGYTF.

This clone was observed a single time. The V and J genes are TRBV13 and TRBJ1-2, with TRBD1 as a possible D gene (5 bases). Trimming removed 2 bases at V and 4 bases at J, with 11 bases between. Germline V CDR1 and CDR2: PRHDT, FYEKMQ (reference sequence). This CDR3 is 14 amino acids long. The CDR3 is CASSLQGSSYGYTF. CDR3 in DNA: TGTGCCAGCAGCTTACAGGGAAGTTCCTATGGCTACACCTTC. The full variable domain, in which reference TRBV13 and TRBJ1-2 provide the parts outside the CDR3, is AAGVIQSPRHLIKEKRETATLKCYPIPRHDTVYWYQQGPGQDPQFLISFYEKMQSDKGSIPDRFSAQQFSDYHSELNMSSLELGDSALYFCASSLQGSSYGYTFGSGTRLTVV.

The genes are TRBV11-3 and TRBJ2-2; D is unresolved. This CDR3 contains 13 residues. Germline V CDR1 and CDR2: SGHNT, YENEEA. The V gene lost 4 bases and the J gene lost 3 bases, with 6 bases spanning the gap. CDR3 residues: CASSSTDTGELFF. CDR3 in DNA: TGTGCCAGCAGCTCTACCGACACCGGGGAGCTGTTTTTT.

The chain carries TRBV28 and TRBJ2-7; 11 positions agree with TRBD2. V was pared by 5 bases and J by 3 bases, with 15 bases of the junction left unmatched. The V gene's germline CDR1 is MDHEN and CDR2 SYDVKM. CDR3 length: 18 amino acids. DNA of the CDR3: TGTGCCAGCAGTGGGGGGGGTGGTCTAGCGGGAGGTCGCTACGAGCAGTACTTC. This encodes CASSGGGGLAGGRYEQYF.

The chain employs TRBV5-1 and TRBJ2-7; 10 bases line up with TRBD1. The CDR3 runs to 16 residues. The V and J ends lost 0 bases and 2 bases, in that order; junction bases with no gene match: 5. Germline CDR1 and CDR2: SGHRS and YFSETQ. The CDR3 nucleotides read TGCGCCAGCAGCTTGGTGGGACAGGGGAGTACCTACGAGCAGTACTTC. Translation: CASSLVGQGSTYEQYF.

This chain connects TRBV5-6 to TRBJ2-1, with a possible D match to TRBD1 (5 bases). Trimming cost V 4 bases and J 0 bases, with 11 bases left between them. CDR1 and CDR2 (germline): SGHDT, YYEEEE. This CDR3 is 15 amino acids long. The CDR3 reads CASSSPGFSYNEQFF. CDR3 in DNA: TGTGCCAGCAGCAGTCCAGGGTTCTCCTACAATGAGCAGTTCTTC.

This clone was seen a single time. The chain links TRBV19 to TRBJ1-1; perhaps TRBD1 as D (6 bases). The CDR3 length is 13 residues. Germline values: CDR1 LNHDA, CDR2 SQIVND (reference sequence). Trimming left V 1 base short and J 6 bases short, with 9 bases between. The CDR3 DNA reads as TGTGCCAGTAGTATAGGGCCAGGGGCTGAAGCTTTCTTT. Encoded protein: CASSIGPGAEAFF.

The J gene is TRBJ2-1, the V gene TRBV29-1, with TRBD2 identical over 8 bases. The CDR3 runs to 15 residues. V was clipped by 3 bases and J by 0 bases; unmatched bases: 4. Germline assignment: CDR1 SQVTM and CDR2 ANQGSEA. The CDR3 DNA reads as TGCAGCGTTGAGGGACTAGTTGGCTCCTACAATGAGCAGTTCTTC. This codes for CSVEGLVGSYNEQFF.